Following are 10 T cell receptor beta chains from one sample sequenced in a study of blood T cell repertoires in COVID-19. TCRdb's table, derived via immunoSEQ multiplex PCR, lists solely in-frame clones and lacks some. The table lists some 300,000 clones, approximately 90% of them singletons. Material for sequencing was PBMCs or T cells enriched from blood (not recorded which). The receptors derive from a man aged 30 to 45 who had recovered from COVID-19.

The rearrangement uses TRBV5-1 and TRBJ1-2; D possibly corresponds to TRBD1 (6 bases). Germline CDR1 SGHRS, CDR2 YFSETQ. The CDR3 consists of 15 residues. Between the trimmed V and J ends, which lost 7 bases and 4 bases, there was a span of 20 bases. The CDR3 DNA reads as TGCGCCAGCCATAAGGGGAATCAGGGGACCTATGGCTACACCTTC. Its protein is CASHKGNQGTYGYTF.

The V and J genes are TRBV6-5 and TRBJ2-3, with D perhaps TRBD2 (6 bases). Germline V lookup: CDR1 MNHEY, CDR2 SVGAGI. V was pared by 4 bases and J by 6 bases, with 17 bases between. This CDR3 comprises 15 residues. CDR3 DNA sequence: TGTGCCAGCAGTTTGTCGACTAGGTTGACGGATACGCAGTATTTT. Translated, it gives CASSLSTRLTDTQYF.

This chain joins TRBV11-2 and TRBJ2-5, with 7 bases matching TRBD2. V shed 7 bases and J 3 bases; nucleotides not matched to a gene: 11. Per germline, CDR1 SGHAT and CDR2 FQNNGV. The CDR3 extends over 15 amino acids. CDR3 nucleotides: TGTGCCAGCATCTCCCATCGGGGGGAAGAAGAGACCCAGTACTTC. It specifies CASISHRGEEETQYF.

There are many counts of this clone. Relative to the germline gene, one junction end is altered; a read error may explain this. For the CDR3, the DNA is TGTGCCACCAGTGAAGGTGGGGCGTTTCACTTC. It specifies CATSEGGAFHF. The chain employs TRBV24-1 and TRBJ2-5; maybe TRBD1 (5 bases). The germline CDR1 and CDR2 sequences are KGHDR and SFDVKD. The CDR3 is 11 amino acids.

DNA for the CDR3: TGTGCCAGAAGACGTAGAGTGTGGGGCGTGTTTTTT. It translates to CARRRRVWGVFF. J is TRBJ1-4 and V is TRBV7-5; the listed D gene, TRBD1, was not tested against the DNA. TRBV7-5 is classified as a pseudogene. The CDR3 sequence is 12 residues long.

The rearrangement uses TRBV5-1 and TRBJ2-7; 8 bases fit TRBD2. The V and J ends lost 6 bases and 1 base, in that order; junction bases with no gene match: 3. The V gene's germline CDR1 is SGHRS and CDR2 YFSETQ. The CDR3 sequence is 13 residues long. The CDR3: CASNREGSYEQYF. The CDR3 region has the DNA TGCGCCAGCAACCGGGAGGGTTCCTACGAGCAGTACTTC.

The V and J genes are TRBV24-1 and TRBJ2-2, with 10 positions matching TRBD1. From germline, CDR1 is KGHDR and CDR2 SFDVKD. V lost 3 bases and J lost 5; bases outside the gene matches: 5. This CDR3 is 16 amino acids long. In DNA form, the CDR3 reads TGTGCCACCAGTGATCCCGACAGGGGGCTGACCGGGGAGCTGTTTTTT. Its translation is CATSDPDRGLTGELFF.

The rearrangement joins TRBV5-1 to TRBJ2-5, with 8 bases fitting TRBD1. Trimming cost V 2 bases and J 1 base; bases outside gene matches: 4. This CDR3 comprises 15 residues. CDR1 is SGHRS and CDR2 is YFSETQ in the germline V gene. This chain's CDR3 is CASSFRDRIQETQYF. The CDR3 DNA reads TGCGCCAGCAGCTTCCGGGACAGGATCCAAGAGACCCAGTACTTC.

V gene TRBV24-1 combines with J gene TRBJ2-5, with 8 bases fitting TRBD2. CDR1 and CDR2 (germline): KGHDR, SFDVKD. The CDR3 has 16 amino acids. Trimming removed 7 bases from V and 4 bases from J; junction bases left unmatched: 13. CDR3 in amino acids: CATRSDNGGEVETQYF. The CDR3 region has the DNA TGTGCCACCAGATCGGATAACGGGGGGGAGGTAGAGACCCAGTACTTC.

V is TRBV4-1 and J is TRBJ2-1, with 10 bases matching TRBD2. Trimming at V came to 0 bases and at J to 9 bases, leaving 11 bases not matched to a gene. Germline loops: CDR1 MGHRA, CDR2 YSYEKL. This CDR3 is 17 amino acids long. The CDR3 protein is CASSQEFAAGGPGEQFF. For the CDR3, the DNA is TGCGCCAGCAGCCAAGAATTCGCAGCGGGAGGGCCCGGTGAGCAGTTCTTC.